This record concerns one TCR beta chain sequence. It lacks a known antigen. There are no base qualities to consult, and no much larger clone falls within one base. TCRbeta CDR3 regions were amplified from genomic DNA using the immunoSEQ Assay, a bias-controlled multiplex PCR. Turning to the authors' computational methods: Nucleated cell counts per sample were estimated from amplification of reference gene primers within the assay. To quantify the absolute abundance of each unique TCRbeta CDR3 rearrangement, sequence reads were collapsed and filtered. For each sample, productive Simpson clonality was calculated as the square root of Simpson's diversity index across productive rearrangements. TCRdb mirrors the immuneACCESS table, restricted to in-frame sequences. Some clones are absent from its copies; in checked studies, under half trace to an unresolved V gene, and the reason for the others is unknown. V and J calls and clone size come straight from that table; D and trimming were deduced from the DNA. The sample table holds about 130,000 clones, of which around 83% were seen once. The top ten clonotypes cover 3% to 3.5% of the sample.

The data were taken from a study of blood T cell repertoires in COVID-19 (dated by TCRdb to the early 2020s). Some background on the complete study: Samples covering the acute and convalescent phases of COVID-19 were provided by collaborators in the United States, Italy and Spain. Deeply sampled blood TCRbeta repertoires from subjects exposed to, actively infected with, or recovered from COVID-19 were included in the dataset. Samples were obtained from the ongoing ImmuneRACE study (first 160 participants) and from 1,254 subjects provided by 6 global collaborators. Where HLA class I and class II types were available, the types were taken from metadata supplied by the sample provider, not from assay-based typing. The prospective study material was composed of cDNA or gDNA derived from T cells, B-cell-depleted T cells, or PBMCs. A freely available public database, intended as a resource for researchers studying the immune response to SARS-CoV-2, is where the repertoires were released. A de-identified subject ID, COVID-19 status, age in years and sex were almost always included in the sample metadata.

Whole blood was collected in K2EDTA tubes by collaborating institutions according to the institutions' own protocols. For TCRbeta analysis, collaborator samples were shipped as frozen whole blood, as isolated PBMCs, or as DNA extracted from either sample type. From cysteine to phenylalanine, the CDR3 is 17 amino acids long. Only the CDR3 DNA is retained, 51 bases long and in frame from the first base. V and J are truncated by 4 bases and 2 bases respectively, leaving an intervening sequence of 18 bases. The germline V gene provides CDR1 KGHSH and CDR2 LQKENI. Overall study results and their limits: The quantity of clinical and demographic metadata differed by source and by participant and was supplied without curation.

Sample: peripheral blood. The receptor's source is an elderly woman with acute or convalescent COVID-19. Rearrangement joined TRBV18 to TRBJ1-3; the D gene is perhaps TRBD1, from 6 matching bases. The sequenced DNA: TGTGCCAGCTCACGTAAAGCGACAGGCCCAACTGGAAACACCATATATTTT. Translated, this is CASSRKATGPTGNTIYF.